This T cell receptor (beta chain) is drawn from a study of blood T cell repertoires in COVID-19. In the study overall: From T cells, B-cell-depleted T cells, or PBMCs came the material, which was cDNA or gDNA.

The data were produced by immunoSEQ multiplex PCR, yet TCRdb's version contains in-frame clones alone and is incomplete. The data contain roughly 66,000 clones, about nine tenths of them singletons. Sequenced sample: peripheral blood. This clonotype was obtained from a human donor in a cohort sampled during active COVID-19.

CDR3 in amino acids: CASSLVTAGAGELFF. In DNA form, the CDR3 reads TGTGCCAGCAGCTTAGTTACAGCGGGGGCCGGGGAGCTGTTTTTT. This chain links TRBV11-3 with TRBJ2-2; 8 nucleotides match TRBD2. CDR1 and CDR2 from the germline V gene are SGHNT and YENEEA. The V gene end was trimmed by 1 base and the J gene end by 6 bases; junction bases not matched to a gene: 4. The CDR3 covers 15 residues.